This T cell receptor (beta chain) appears in the sequencing data of a study of CD8 T cells in Susac syndrome. Findings of the study overall: The authors acknowledged that the study's TCR sequencing and HLA analysis involved relatively few individuals.

Random-hexamer reverse transcription was applied to roughly 0.5 to 1 ug RNA. Multiplex PCR with immunoSEQ amplified the TCR beta CDR3 across 54 Vbeta and 13 Jbeta. One entry per CDR3 protein, called by TCRdb with MiXCR from the immunoSEQ multiplex PCR reads. The sample records approximately 53,000 distinct CDR3 sequences, just over 90% being singletons. The multiple sclerosis controls were treatment-naive patients, and their relapsing-remitting disease was stable or active. CD8+ and CD4+ T cells were negatively isolated; TEMRA cells were FACS-enriched. Germline CDR1 and CDR2: GTSNPN and SVGIG (reference sequence). Trimming removed 4 bases from V and 0 bases from J; junction bases left unmatched: 8. The CDR3 loop spans 15 amino acids. Comment on this clonotype: Antigen: not known.

This clonotype was sampled from a human donor with multiple sclerosis. The chain has TRBV30 and TRBJ2-7; the match to TRBD2 covers 8 bases. The specimen sequenced was CD8+ T cells from PBMCs. This CDR3 reads CAWTVSGGISYEQYF. The CDR3 DNA reads TGTGCCTGGACCGTGTCGGGAGGGATCTCCTACGAGCAGTACTTC. Drawing the rest from reference TRBV30 and TRBJ2-7, the complete variable domain is SQTIHQWPATLVQPVGSPLSLECTVEGTSNPNLYWYRQAAGRGLQLLFYSVGIGQISSEVPQNLSASRPQDRQFILSSKKLLLSDSGFYLCAWTVSGGISYEQYFGPGTRLTVT.